These 21 T cell receptor beta chains share one sample of origin, sequenced in a study of blood T cell repertoires in COVID-19. The protocol was immunoSEQ multiplex PCR, while the TCRdb copy is restricted to in-frame clones and leaves out a portion. The sample shows about 270,000 clones, more than 75% of them seen only once. The material sequenced was peripheral blood. Every receptor here comes from a middle-aged man with active or convalescent COVID-19.

The J gene is TRBJ2-1, the V gene TRBV19; tentatively, D is TRBD2 (5 bases). This CDR3 has 13 residues. Trimming removed 5 bases at V and 8 bases at J, with 13 bases between. From germline, CDR1 is LNHDA and CDR2 SQIVND (reference sequence). CDR3 sequence reads: CASSQVWGDEQFF. CDR3 in DNA: TGTGCCAGTAGTCAGGTCTGGGGAGATGAGCAGTTCTTC.

This chain connects TRBV18 to TRBJ1-2; TRBD1 matches at 9 bases. Losses at the gene ends were 2 bases for V and 6 bases for J; bases not matched to a gene: 13. Germline CDR1 and CDR2: KGHSH and LQKENI. The CDR3 length is 17 residues. The CDR3 DNA reads as TGTGCCAGCTCACCAACCGCAGGAGCAGGACAGGGGAATGGCTACACCTTC. This encodes CASSPTAGAGQGNGYTF.

The V gene is TRBV24-1, the J gene TRBJ2-1; D might be TRBD2 (6 bases). The CDR3 is 15 amino acids. The V end lost 9 bases, the J end lost 0 bases, and 14 bases lay between the germline ends. Germline assignment: CDR1 KGHDR and CDR2 SFDVKD. The CDR3 sequence: CATANRDFSYNEQFF. For the CDR3, the DNA is TGTGCCACCGCAAACCGGGACTTCTCCTACAATGAGCAGTTCTTC.

This chain connects TRBV3-1 (or the pseudogene TRBV3-2) to TRBJ1-2; no firm D call. The CDR3 is 13 residues long. Trimming took off 2 bases at V and 2 bases at J, with 6 bases between the two ends. CDR1 is LGHDT and CDR2 is YNNKEL in the germline V gene (reference sequence). CDR3 amino acids: CASSQFRNYGYTF. Here the CDR3 DNA reads TGTGCCAGCAGCCAATTCAGGAACTATGGCTACACCTTC.

This rearrangement joins TRBV19 to TRBJ2-7; 9 bases match TRBD1. From germline, CDR1 is LNHDA and CDR2 SQIVND (reference sequence). This CDR3 has 14 residues. After removal of 3 bases from V and 4 bases from J, the junction contained 4 bases not matched to a gene. CDR3 in amino acids: CASSIRDRVYEQYF. The CDR3 nucleotides read TGTGCCAGTAGTATCCGGGACAGGGTATACGAGCAGTACTTC.

This clone has only a few counts. This chain links TRBV30 with TRBJ1-2; perhaps TRBD1 as D (5 bases). The CDR3 loop spans 16 amino acids. Germline V gene data show CDR1 as GTSNPN and CDR2 as SVGIG (reference sequence). DNA for the CDR3: TGTGCATTGAAACCCCGCAGGGTGGCCCGGGACTATGGCTACACCTTC. It codes for CALKPRRVARDYGYTF. Full variable domain (rest looked up from reference TRBV30 and TRBJ1-2): SQTIHQWPATLVQPVGSPLSLECTVEGTSNPNLYWYRQAAGRGLQLLFYSVGIGQISSEVPQNLSASRPQDRQFILSSKKLLLSDSGFYLCALKPRRVARDYGYTFGSGTRLTVV.

This sequence joins TRBV18 and TRBJ1-1, with TRBD1 as a possible D gene (6 bases). The CDR3 extends over 15 amino acids. CDR1 and CDR2 (germline): KGHSH, LQKENI. V was clipped by 3 bases and J by 4 bases, with 15 bases between them. The CDR3 loop is CASSPNQGQGTEAFF. CDR3 nucleotide sequence: TGTGCCAGCTCACCCAACCAGGGGCAGGGCACTGAAGCTTTCTTT.

The J gene is TRBJ1-2, the V gene TRBV29-1; TRBD1 aligns across 8 bases. Looked up from germline, CDR1 is SQVTM and CDR2 is ANQGSEA. The CDR3 length is 14 residues. V was pared by 3 bases and J by 4 bases, with 7 bases of the junction left unmatched. DNA for the CDR3: TGCAGCGTTGATCCGGGACAGGTGATCTATGGCTACACCTTC. This encodes CSVDPGQVIYGYTF.

This sequence joins TRBV6-5 and TRBJ1-2; 8 nucleotides match TRBD1. Germline V gives CDR1 MNHEY, CDR2 SVGAGI. The CDR3 sequence is 14 residues long. V lost 5 bases, J lost 4 bases, and 6 bases stayed unmatched. The CDR3 reads CASSPSTGAYGYTF. CDR3 bases: TGTGCCAGCAGTCCCTCGACAGGGGCCTATGGCTACACCTTC.

The chain has TRBV29-1 and TRBJ1-1, with 10 positions matching TRBD1. Germline V gene data show CDR1 as SQVTM and CDR2 as ANQGSEA. After removal of 6 bases from V and 3 bases from J, the junction contained 19 bases not matched to a gene. The CDR3 has 18 amino acids. CDR3 in amino acids: CSVRGTGAPEGSYTEAFF. The DNA for the CDR3 is TGCAGCGTGAGGGGGACAGGGGCTCCCGAGGGCAGTTACACTGAAGCTTTCTTT.

As DNA, the CDR3 is TGTGCCAGCAGCTCCCGGGGGGGGAGTATCTATGAGCAGTTCTTC. It is translated as CASSSRGGSIYEQFF. V is TRBV7-2 and J is TRBJ2-1; 8 nucleotides align to TRBD2. The germline CDR1 and CDR2 sequences are SGHTA and FQGNSA. V lost 4 bases and J lost 8; bases outside the gene matches: 10. There are 15 residues in the CDR3.

The chain carries TRBV24-1 and TRBJ2-2, with D uncertain. Germline V gene lookup returns CDR1 KGHDR and CDR2 SFDVKD. V was trimmed by 3 bases and J by 0 bases, leaving 10 bases between them. The length of the CDR3 is 16 residues. The CDR3 region is CATSDNRPSNTGELFF. The CDR3 region has the DNA TGTGCCACCAGTGATAACAGACCCTCGAACACCGGGGAGCTGTTTTTT.

The genes are TRBV7-2 and TRBJ1-1, with D unresolved. Deletions cut 1 base from V and 0 bases from J, with 9 bases between. There are 15 residues in the CDR3. Per the germline V gene, CDR1 is SGHTA and CDR2 is FQGNSA. CDR3 nucleotide sequence: TGTGCCAGCAGCTTAGAACCGGGAATGAACACTGAAGCTTTCTTT. Protein: CASSLEPGMNTEAFF.

CDR3 in DNA: TGCGCCAGCAGCTTGGCCGACTTCTTGGCCACCGGGGAGCTGTTTTTT. It encodes CASSLADFLATGELFF. The rearrangement links TRBV5-1 to TRBJ2-2; D unresolved. Germline CDR1 is SGHRS and CDR2 is YFSETQ. V dropped 0 bases and J dropped 4 bases, with 13 bases sitting between them. The CDR3 is 16 residues long.

The chain couples TRBV9 to TRBJ2-7; D unclear. The CDR3 spans 15 residues. CDR1 is SGDLS, CDR2 YYNGEE, per germline. V shed 0 bases and J shed 2 bases, with 12 bases lying between them. CDR3 DNA sequence: TGTGCCAGCAGCGTAGTTTACGGGTCCCCCTACGAGCAGTACTTC. It is translated as CASSVVYGSPYEQYF.

The rearrangement joins TRBV29-1 to TRBJ2-6; tentative D call: TRBD2 (6 bases). Trimming left V 0 bases short and J 0 bases short, with 15 bases between. The CDR3 contains 18 residues. Germline V gene data show CDR1 as SQVTM and CDR2 as ANQGSEA. CDR3 coding DNA: TGCAGCGTTGAAGAGGAGGGAGATCCAAGCTCTGGGGCCAACGTCCTGACTTTC. This gives the protein CSVEEEGDPSSGANVLTF. Combining the CDR3 with reference TRBV29-1 and TRBJ2-6 gives the whole variable domain SAVISQKPSRDICQRGTSLTIQCQVDSQVTMMFWYRQQPGQSLTLIATANQGSEATYESGFVIDKFPISRPNLTFSTLTVSNMSPEDSSIYLCSVEEEGDPSSGANVLTFGAGSRLTVL.

The chain employs TRBV30 and TRBJ1-2; 8 bases are shared with TRBD1. Germline CDR1 reads GTSNPN; CDR2 reads SVGIG (reference sequence). There are 12 residues in the CDR3. The ends lost 7 bases at V and 3 bases at J; junction bases unmatched: 4. The CDR3, as DNA: TGTGCCTCCGCACAGGGGGACTATGGCTACACCTTC. Its translation is CASAQGDYGYTF.

This sequence joins TRBV5-6 and TRBJ2-7; the D is unclear. In germline, CDR1 is SGHDT, CDR2 YYEEEE. V lost 0 bases and J lost 4, with 8 bases in between. This CDR3 comprises 13 residues. The CDR3 DNA is TGTGCCAGCAGCTTGGTGGCAGGATACGAGCAGTACTTC. Residues: CASSLVAGYEQYF.

The chain uses TRBV2 and TRBJ2-7, with 13 bases identical to TRBD2. Germline loops: CDR1 SNHLY, CDR2 FYNNEI. V dropped 8 bases and J dropped 5; count of bases not matched to a gene: 3. The CDR3 loop spans 13 amino acids. The chain's CDR3 is CASRTSGSHEQYF. The CDR3 DNA follows: TGTGCCAGCCGGACTAGCGGGAGCCACGAGCAGTACTTC.

The genes are TRBV5-1 and TRBJ2-1; tentatively, D is TRBD2 (5 bases). From germline, CDR1 is SGHRS and CDR2 YFSETQ. The CDR3 runs to 15 residues. Trimming removed 3 bases at V and 0 bases at J, with 10 bases between. The CDR3 loop reads CASSSGVYSYNEQFF. In DNA, the CDR3 is TGCGCCAGCAGCTCCGGGGTTTACTCCTACAATGAGCAGTTCTTC.

This chain joins TRBV7-9 and TRBJ2-1; maybe TRBD2 (6 bases). Germline V gene data show CDR1 as SEHNR and CDR2 as FQNEAQ (reference sequence). Deletions cut 2 bases from V and 7 bases from J, with 18 bases between. There are 16 residues in the CDR3. The CDR3 spells CASSLNPTTRENEQFF. CDR3 DNA: TGTGCCAGCAGCTTAAACCCGACGACTAGAGAAAATGAGCAGTTCTTC.